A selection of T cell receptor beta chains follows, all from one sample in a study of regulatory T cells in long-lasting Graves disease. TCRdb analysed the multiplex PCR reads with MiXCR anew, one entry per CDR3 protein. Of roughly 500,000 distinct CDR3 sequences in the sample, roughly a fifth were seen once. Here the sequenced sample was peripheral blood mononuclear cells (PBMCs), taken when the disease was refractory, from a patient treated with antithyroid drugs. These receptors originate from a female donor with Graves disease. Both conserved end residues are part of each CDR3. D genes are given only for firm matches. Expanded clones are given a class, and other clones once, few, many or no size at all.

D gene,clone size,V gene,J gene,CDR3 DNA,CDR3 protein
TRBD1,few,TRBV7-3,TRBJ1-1,TGTGCCAGCAGCTTAAGTCCAGGGGGGGACACTGAAGCTTTCTTT,CASSLSPGGDTEAFF
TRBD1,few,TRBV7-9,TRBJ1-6,TGTGCCAGCGGACCCAGTTTCCGACAGGGGAATAATTCACCCCTCCACTTT,CASGPSFRQGNNSPLHF
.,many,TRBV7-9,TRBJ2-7,TGTGCCAGCAGTTCCGATTACTACGAGCAGTACTTC,CASSSDYYEQYF
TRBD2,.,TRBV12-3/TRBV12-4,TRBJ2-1,TGTGCCAGCAGTCCCGGACTAGCGGGACAGAACAATGAGCAGTTCTTC,CASSPGLAGQNNEQFF
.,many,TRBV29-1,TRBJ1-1,TGCAGCGTCCTTACCCCGACCGGGCCTTCTGAAGCTTTCTTT,CSVLTPTGPSEAFF
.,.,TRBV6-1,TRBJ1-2,TGTGCCAGCAGATCAGGACAGACCGTTGATGGCTACACCTTC,CASRSGQTVDGYTF
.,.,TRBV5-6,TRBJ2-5,TGTGCCAGCAGCTTGAGTTGGGATGAGACCCAGTACTTC,CASSLSWDETQYF
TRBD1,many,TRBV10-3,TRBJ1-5,TGTGCCATCAGTCAACAGGGGCCAATGGGCAATCAGCCCCAGCATTTT,CAISQQGPMGNQPQHF
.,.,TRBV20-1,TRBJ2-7,TGCAGTGCTCACCTAGGGGGGGCCTACGAGCAGTACTTC,CSAHLGGAYEQYF
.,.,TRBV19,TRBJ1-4,TGTGCCAGCCGCGGCAGGGGCAATGAAAAACTGTTTTTT,CASRGRGNEKLFF
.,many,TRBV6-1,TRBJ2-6,TGTGCCAGCAGCGGATTTTCTGGGGCCAACGTCCTGACTTTC,CASSGFSGANVLTF
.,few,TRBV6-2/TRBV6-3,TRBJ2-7,TGTGCCAGCAGTTACTCAGGGGACACCTCCTACGAGCAGTACTTC,CASSYSGDTSYEQYF
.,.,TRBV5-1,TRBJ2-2,TGCGCCAGCAGCTACCCAGGACAGACGAACACCGGGGAGCTGTTTTTT,CASSYPGQTNTGELFF
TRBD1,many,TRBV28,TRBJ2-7,TGTGCCAGCAGTTTTGGGACAGGGAACTACGAGCAGTACTTC,CASSFGTGNYEQYF
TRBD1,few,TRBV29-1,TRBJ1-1,TGCAGCGTTCTTCGGACAGGGGGACACACTGAAGCTTTCTTT,CSVLRTGGHTEAFF
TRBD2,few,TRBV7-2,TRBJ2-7,TGTGCCAGCAGCTACTCGGGACTAGCGGGAGCGGGGGAGCAGTACTTC,CASSYSGLAGAGEQYF
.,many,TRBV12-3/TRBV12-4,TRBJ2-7,TGTGCCAGCAGCCAAGAGAGGGGCGGCGAGCAGTACTTC,CASSQERGGEQYF
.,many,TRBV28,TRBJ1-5,TGTGCCAGCAGTTTTCAGGGGTATCGTAATCAGCCCCAGCATTTT,CASSFQGYRNQPQHF
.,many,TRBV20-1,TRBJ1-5,TGCAGTGCTAGGAGGGAGTACTCTGGCAATCAGCCCCAGCATTTT,CSARREYSGNQPQHF
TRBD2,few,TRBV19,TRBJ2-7,TGTGCCAGTAGTATAACCATGGGGGGGAGATCTTACGAGCAGTACTTC,CASSITMGGRSYEQYF
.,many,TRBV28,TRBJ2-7,TGTGCCAGCAGTGAGGACGGTTTCGAGCAGTACTTC,CASSEDGFEQYF
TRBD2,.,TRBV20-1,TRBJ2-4,TGCAGTGCCAGAGCCCTAGCGGAAAACATTCAGTACTTC,CSARALAENIQYF